The next 17 T cell receptor beta chains were all read from a single sample in a study of T cells in Graves' hyperthyroidism and ophthalmopathy. Template material for amplifying TCR beta CDR3 regions consisted of RNA transcripts. TCR CDR3 underwent first-round RT-PCR with the HTBI primer set. TCRdb re-analysed the multiplex PCR reads in MiXCR, keeping a single row per CDR3 protein. The table lists about 500,000 distinct CDR3 sequences, about 16% of them singletons. Sequencing was carried out using blood. Every receptor here comes from a woman aged 25 to 39 with Graves' ophthalmopathy.

The chain carries TRBV29-1 and TRBJ1-1; possible D gene TRBD1, 5 bases. The V gene lost 4 bases and the J gene lost 5 bases, with 14 bases spanning the gap. CDR3 length: 13 residues. CDR1 is SQVTM, CDR2 ANQGSEA, per germline. CDR3 protein: CSVAGGDVTEAFF. CDR3 coding DNA: TGCAGCGTTGCGGGAGGGGACGTGACTGAAGCTTTCTTT. Drawing the rest from reference TRBV29-1 and TRBJ1-1, the complete variable domain is SAVISQKPSRDICQRGTSLTIQCQVDSQVTMMFWYRQQPGQSLTLIATANQGSEATYESGFVIDKFPISRPNLTFSTLTVSNMSPEDSSIYLCSVAGGDVTEAFFGQGTRLTVV.

In regard to this clonotype: This may come from a read error, since a much larger clone is one base off. In this CDR3 the conserved last residue, phenylalanine or tryptophan, is missing, so a read error is likely. CDR3 bases: TGTGCCAGCAACAGGGTTTGGGAGACCCAGTACTCC. Its protein is CASNRVWETQYS. V gene TRBV6-1 combines with J gene TRBJ2-5; maybe TRBD1 (6 bases). This CDR3 comprises 12 residues. The germline V and J ends were trimmed by 7 bases and 5 bases, with 11 bases remaining between them. The germline V gene has CDR1 MNHNS and CDR2 SASEGT.

The sample holds many counts of this clonotype. The chain combines TRBV6-2 or TRBV6-3 with TRBJ1-1; unclear D gene. The CDR3 runs 13 residues. CDR1 is MNHEY, CDR2 SVGEGT, per germline. Trimming left V 3 bases short and J 3 bases short, with 8 bases between. The CDR3 sequence: CASSYLSYTEAFF. As DNA, the CDR3 is TGTGCCAGCAGTTATTTAAGCTACACTGAAGCTTTCTTT.

This clonotype was recorded at least ten times. For the CDR3, the DNA is TGCAGTGCTAGTTCACTAGCGGATACCTACGAGCAGTACTTC. This translates into CSASSLADTYEQYF. The gene calls are TRBV20-1 and TRBJ2-7; 8 nucleotides align to TRBD2. CDR3 length: 14 amino acids. CDR1 DFQATT and CDR2 SNEGSKA come from the germline V gene (reference sequence). J gave up 2 bases and V 3 bases, and 6 bases lay outside the gene matches.

V gene TRBV20-1 combines with J gene TRBJ2-7; 9 nucleotides line up with TRBD1. Germline CDR1 and CDR2: DFQATT and SNEGSKA (reference sequence). The V and J ends lost 5 bases and 7 bases, in that order; junction bases with no gene match: 9. The CDR3 is 13 amino acids. CDR3 amino acids: CSAAEDRGGEQYF. The CDR3 bases are TGCAGTGCTGCGGAGGACAGGGGAGGAGAGCAGTACTTC.

The chain combines TRBV5-4 with TRBJ1-2, with D perhaps TRBD1 (5 bases). V lost 3 bases, J lost 6 bases, and 12 bases lay in between. Per the germline V gene, CDR1 is SGHNT and CDR2 is YYREEE (reference sequence). This CDR3 has 13 residues. CDR3 amino acids: CASSYGTGNGYTF. CDR3 nucleotides: TGTGCCAGCAGCTACGGGACTGGGAATGGCTACACCTTC.

V is TRBV7-9 and J is TRBJ2-1; 7 bases line up with TRBD2. This CDR3 has 13 residues. Germline V lookup: CDR1 SEHNR, CDR2 FQNEAQ (reference sequence). The trim removed 3 bases at V and 9 bases at J, leaving 5 bases unmatched. The CDR3 nucleotides read TGTGCCAGCAGCTTCCGGGCTAGCGGTGAGCAGTTCTTC. Its protein is CASSFRASGEQFF. The variable domain in full, completed from reference TRBV7-9 and TRBJ2-1, reads DTGVSQNPRHKITKRGQNVTFRCDPISEHNRLYWYRQTLGQGPEFLTYFQNEAQLEKSRLLSDRFSAERPKGSFSTLEIQRTEQGDSAMYLCASSFRASGEQFFGPGTRLTVL.

The chain combines TRBV6-1 with TRBJ1-3; the D is unclear. This CDR3 comprises 14 residues. Trimming took off 2 bases at V and 0 bases at J, with 5 bases between the two ends. CDR1 and CDR2 from the germline V gene are MNHNS and SASEGT. In DNA form, the CDR3 reads TGTGCCAGCAGTGAAACCCTCTCTGGAAACACCATATATTTT. This gives the protein CASSETLSGNTIYF.

This rearrangement joins TRBV6-2 or TRBV6-3 to TRBJ1-5, with D perhaps matching TRBD1 (6 bases). The CDR3 is made up of 13 amino acids. Germline-derived CDR1 and CDR2 are MNHEY and SVGEGT. Trimming stripped 0 bases from V and 14 bases from J, with 14 bases between. As DNA, the CDR3 is TGTGCCAGCAGTTACTCGTTCCAGGACAGTAAGCATTTT. This gives the protein CASSYSFQDSKHF.

This clonotype has ten or more counts. The chain combines TRBV27 with TRBJ2-7; D might be TRBD1 (6 bases). Per the germline V gene, CDR1 is MNHEY and CDR2 is SMNVEV (reference sequence). V lost 5 bases to trimming and J lost 1 base, with 12 bases between them. This CDR3 has 14 amino acids. CDR3 loop: CASSTNRDSYEQYF. As DNA, the CDR3 is TGTGCCAGCAGTACGAACAGGGATTCCTACGAGCAGTACTTC.

At least ten counts were recorded for this clonotype. The chain links TRBV11-3 to TRBJ2-2; D is unresolved. V was trimmed by 5 bases and J by 5 bases, leaving 9 bases between them. Germline loops: CDR1 SGHNT, CDR2 YENEEA. The CDR3 contains 13 residues. The chain's CDR3 is CASSRVRTGELFF. The CDR3 DNA is TGTGCCAGCAGCCGAGTTCGGACCGGGGAGCTGTTTTTT.

In its sample, this clonotype was seen many times. The V and J genes are TRBV7-9 and TRBJ2-7, with 8 bases aligning to TRBD2. Germline V lookup: CDR1 SEHNR, CDR2 FQNEAQ (reference sequence). The ends lost 6 bases at V and 3 bases at J; junction bases unmatched: 7. The CDR3 has 14 residues. CDR3 region: CASSTYAGGYEQYF. CDR3 sequence (DNA): TGTGCCAGCAGTACCTACGCGGGAGGCTACGAGCAGTACTTC. Variable domain in full (rest from reference TRBV7-9 and TRBJ2-7): DTGVSQNPRHKITKRGQNVTFRCDPISEHNRLYWYRQTLGQGPEFLTYFQNEAQLEKSRLLSDRFSAERPKGSFSTLEIQRTEQGDSAMYLCASSTYAGGYEQYFGPGTRLTVT.

The table lists this clonotype with a few counts. This rearrangement joins TRBV28 to TRBJ2-3; tentatively, D is TRBD1 or TRBD2 (5 bases each). CDR1 is MDHEN and CDR2 is SYDVKM in the germline V gene. The CDR3 consists of 16 residues. V lost 6 bases and J lost 2, with 18 bases in between. CDR3: CASRGRASRNTDTQYF. For the CDR3, the DNA is TGTGCCAGCAGGGGACGGGCCTCGCGAAACACAGATACGCAGTATTTT. Based on the CDR3 plus reference TRBV28 and TRBJ2-3, the full variable domain is DVKVTQSSRYLVKRTGEKVFLECVQDMDHENMFWYRQDPGLGLRLIYFSYDVKMKEKGDIPEGYSVSREKKERFSLILESASTNQTSMYLCASRGRASRNTDTQYFGPGTRLTVL.

This clonotype was seen only once. The CDR3 coding sequence is TGCAGTGCTACGGTCGGCGGGAGGACAGATACGCAGTATTTT. Its protein is CSATVGGRTDTQYF. This rearrangement joins TRBV20-1 to TRBJ2-3, with 8 bases identical to TRBD2. Germline assignment: CDR1 DFQATT and CDR2 SNEGSKA (reference sequence). The J segment lost 3 bases and the V segment lost 4 bases, leaving 6 bases of the junction unmatched. There are 14 residues in the CDR3.

This clonotype was counted only a few times. This chain joins TRBV4-1 and TRBJ1-4; 8 bases map to TRBD1. The CDR3 is 15 residues long. Trimming cost V 2 bases and J 5 bases; bases outside gene matches: 4. Germline V lookup: CDR1 MGHRA, CDR2 YSYEKL. The CDR3: CASSQLQGANEKLFF. In nucleotides, the CDR3 is TGCGCCAGCAGCCAATTGCAGGGGGCGAATGAAAAACTGTTTTTT.

In this sample, this clonotype turned up a few times. The CDR3 bases are TGTGCCAGCAGTGCTAGCGGGAGCCTCCTTAATGAGCAGTTCTTC. Translation: CASSASGSLLNEQFF. The chain couples TRBV25-1 to TRBJ2-1; 10 bases are shared with TRBD2. The CDR3 runs to 15 residues. The V segment lost 4 bases and the J segment 7 bases; nucleotides outside the gene matches: 7. Germline-derived CDR1 and CDR2 are MGHDK and SYGVNS.

This clonotype occurred many times. The DNA for the CDR3 is TGTGCCAGCAGGGTCGGGAGGCAGGACATTCAGTACTTC. This encodes CASRVGRQDIQYF. The chain combines TRBV28 with TRBJ2-4; TRBD2 matches 7 bases. The CDR3 has 13 residues. CDR1 is MDHEN and CDR2 is SYDVKM in the germline V gene. V was pared by 6 bases and J by 8 bases, with 7 bases of the junction left unmatched.